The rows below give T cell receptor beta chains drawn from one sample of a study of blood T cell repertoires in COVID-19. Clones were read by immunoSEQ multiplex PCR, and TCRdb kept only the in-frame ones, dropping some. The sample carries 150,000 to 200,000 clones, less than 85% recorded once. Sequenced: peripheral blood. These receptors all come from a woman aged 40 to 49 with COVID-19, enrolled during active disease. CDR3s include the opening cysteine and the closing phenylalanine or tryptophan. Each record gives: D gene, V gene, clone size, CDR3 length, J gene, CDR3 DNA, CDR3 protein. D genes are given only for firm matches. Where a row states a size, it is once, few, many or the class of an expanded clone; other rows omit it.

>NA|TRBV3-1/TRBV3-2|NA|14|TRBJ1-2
TGTGCCAGCAGCCACGTGGGGGGGGTCTATGGCTACACCTTC
CASSHVGGVYGYTF
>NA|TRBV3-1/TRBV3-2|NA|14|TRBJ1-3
TGTGCCAGCAGCCTTAAGCGGTCGTCAAACACCATATATTTT
CASSLKRSSNTIYF
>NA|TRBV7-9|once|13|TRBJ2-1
TGTGCCATCGTAGCACCCGCTGGCGGTGAGCAGTTCTTC
CAIVAPAGGEQFF
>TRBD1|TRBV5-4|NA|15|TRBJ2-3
TGTGCCAGCAGCTGGGGGACAGGCTTCACAGATACGCAGTATTTT
CASSWGTGFTDTQYF
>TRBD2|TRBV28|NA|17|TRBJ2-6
TGTGCCAGCTTTACTAGCGGAAGTTACTCTGGGGCCAACGTCCTGACTTTC
CASFTSGSYSGANVLTF
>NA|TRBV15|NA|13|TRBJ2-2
TGTGCCACCAGCAGACAGAACACCGGGGAGCTGTTTTTT
CATSRQNTGELFF
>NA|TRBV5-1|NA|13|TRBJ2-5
TGCGCCAGCAGCGTCGGTTACCAAGAGACCCAGTACTTC
CASSVGYQETQYF
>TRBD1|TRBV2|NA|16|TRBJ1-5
TGTGCCAGCAGTGATGACAGGGCGACGAGAAATCAGCCCCAGCATTTT
CASSDDRATRNQPQHF
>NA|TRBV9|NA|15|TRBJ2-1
TGTGCCAGCACCCCCGGGACTGGCTTATACAATGAGCAGTTCTTC
CASTPGTGLYNEQFF
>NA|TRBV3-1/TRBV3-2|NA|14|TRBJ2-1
TGTGCCAGCAGCCAATCCCTGAGCATTAATGAGCAGTTCTTC
CASSQSLSINEQFF
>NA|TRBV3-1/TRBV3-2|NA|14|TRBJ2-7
TGTGCCAGCAGCCACCACTCGCTTAGCGACGAGCAGTACTTC
CASSHHSLSDEQYF
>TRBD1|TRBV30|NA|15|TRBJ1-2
TGTGCCTGGAGTCCGCGGGGACAGGGGGACTATGGCTACACCTTC
CAWSPRGQGDYGYTF
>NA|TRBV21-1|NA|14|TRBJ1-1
TGTGCCAGCATCCGGACAGTATCGAACACTGAAGCTTTCTTT
CASIRTVSNTEAFF
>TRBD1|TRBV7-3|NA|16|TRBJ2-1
TGTGCCAGCAGCTTAAATCCAACAGGGGGTCGCAATGAGCAGTTCTTC
CASSLNPTGGRNEQFF
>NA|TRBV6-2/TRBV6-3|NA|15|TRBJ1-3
TGTGCCAGCAGTTATTCGCTACCCTCTGGAAACACCATATATTTT
CASSYSLPSGNTIYF
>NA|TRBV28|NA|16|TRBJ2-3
TGTGCCAGCAGTTTTTGGAGAAAAGGCCGGACAGATACGCAGTATTTT
CASSFWRKGRTDTQYF
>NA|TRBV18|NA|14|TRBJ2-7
TGTGCCAGCTCACAGGGAGTCAGCGGCTACGAGCAGTACTTC
CASSQGVSGYEQYF
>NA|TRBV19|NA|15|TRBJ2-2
TGTGCCAGTAGAACTTCGGTCCCAAACACCGGGGAGCTGTTTTTT
CASRTSVPNTGELFF
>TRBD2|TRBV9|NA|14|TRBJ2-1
TGTGCCAGCAGCGAATGGACTAGTACCGATGAGCAGTTCTTC
CASSEWTSTDEQFF
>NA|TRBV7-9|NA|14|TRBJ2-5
TGTGCCAGCAGCCTTGCCGAACTGCGAGAGACCCAGTACTTC
CASSLAELRETQYF
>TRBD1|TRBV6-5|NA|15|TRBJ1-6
TGTGCCAGCGAAGGACAGGGGGCGGTAAATTCACCCCTCCACTTT
CASEGQGAVNSPLHF
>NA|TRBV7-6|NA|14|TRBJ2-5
TGTGCCAGCAGCTTGACAGGAACGCAAGAGACCCAGTACTTC
CASSLTGTQETQYF
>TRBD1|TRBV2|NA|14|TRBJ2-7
TGTGCCAGCAGGCTGACAGGGGGCTCCTACGAGCAGTACTTC
CASRLTGGSYEQYF
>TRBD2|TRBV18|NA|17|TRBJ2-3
TGTGCCAGCTCACCAGGACTAGCGGGAGGTAGCACAGATACGCAGTATTTT
CASSPGLAGGSTDTQYF
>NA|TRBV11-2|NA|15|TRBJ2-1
TGTGCCAGCAGCTTAGTGAGGGGGGGCCACAATGAGCAGTTCTTC
CASSLVRGGHNEQFF
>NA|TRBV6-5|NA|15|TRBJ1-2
TGTGCCAGCAGTCCCGGTTCAGGGGAAACGGTGGGCTACACCTTC
CASSPGSGETVGYTF
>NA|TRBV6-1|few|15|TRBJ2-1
TGTGCCAGCAGTGAAGACTCATATTCCTACAATGAGCAGTTCTTC
CASSEDSYSYNEQFF
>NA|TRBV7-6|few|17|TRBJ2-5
TGTGCCAGCAGCCCAACGATTTGGGGAGAGATTAGAGAGACCCAGTACTTC
CASSPTIWGEIRETQYF
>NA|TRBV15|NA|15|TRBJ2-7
TGTGCCACCAGCAGAGCAGGGGAACTATCCTACGAGCAGTACTTC
CATSRAGELSYEQYF
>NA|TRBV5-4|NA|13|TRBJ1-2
TGTGCCAGCAGCTTGGATAGAACTTATGGCTACACCTTC
CASSLDRTYGYTF
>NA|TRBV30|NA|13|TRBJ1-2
TGTGCCTGGAGTGCAGGGGATCCGGGTGGCTACACCTTC
CAWSAGDPGGYTF
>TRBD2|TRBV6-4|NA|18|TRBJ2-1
TGTGCCAGCAGTATGAAGTTTCTAGCGGGGGACCCCCTAAATGAGCAGTTCTTC
CASSMKFLAGDPLNEQFF
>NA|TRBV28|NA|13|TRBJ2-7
TGTGCCAGTGGACCGGGAGCAGCGTACGAGCAGTACTTC
CASGPGAAYEQYF
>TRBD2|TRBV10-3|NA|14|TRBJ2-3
TGTGCCATCAGGATGGGACTAGCGACAGATACGCAGTATTTT
CAIRMGLATDTQYF
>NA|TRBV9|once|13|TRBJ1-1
TGTGCCAGCAGCGTAGCCCCCGGGGCTGAAGCTTTCTTT
CASSVAPGAEAFF
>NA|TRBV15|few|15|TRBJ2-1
TGTGCCACCAGCAGTGGGGGCGGGCCCTACAATGAGCAGTTCTTC
CATSSGGGPYNEQFF
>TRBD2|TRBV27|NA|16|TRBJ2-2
TGTGCCAGCAAATTAGCGGGGGGTCCCATCACCGGGGAGCTGTTTTTT
CASKLAGGPITGELFF
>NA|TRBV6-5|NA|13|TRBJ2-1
TGTGCCAGCAGGACCGACAGGTACAATGAGCAGTTCTTC
CASRTDRYNEQFF
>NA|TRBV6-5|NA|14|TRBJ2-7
TGTGCCAGCAGTTACGTACAGGGTAGAGGCGAGCAGTACTTC
CASSYVQGRGEQYF
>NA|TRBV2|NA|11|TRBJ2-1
TGTGCCAGCACCCTGACAGACGAGCAGTTCTTC
CASTLTDEQFF